This T cell receptor beta chain was recovered during a study of Tregs in tolerant kidney transplant recipients (dated by TCRdb to between 2017 and 2020). Looking at the study overall: The study applied TCRbeta sequencing to find donor-specific regulatory T cells before combined kidney and bone marrow transplantation and then followed those same cells after transplant. Several methods of expanding Tregs specific for an allogeneic donor were compared by TCRbeta repertoire sequencing in a few healthy controls.

Thawed PBMCs were FACS-sorted into unstimulated Tregs (CD4+CD25+CD127-), CD4+ non-Tregs (CD4+CD25-), CD4 cells and CD8 cells. Healthy control blood was obtained either as purchased buffy coats or from healthy volunteers. Healthy control blood was processed to PBMCs with a Ficoll density gradient and then cryopreserved, whereas patient PBMCs were collected both before and after transplant. For TCRbeta CDR3 sequencing, genomic DNA from the sorted cells was extracted using the QIAGEN DNeasy Blood and Tissue Kit. High-throughput TCRbeta CDR3 sequencing, including PCR amplification with bias correction and internal controls, was performed commercially through immunoSEQ. Regarding the original processing steps: Unique productive TCRbeta sequences were defined by CDR3 nucleotide sequence when primers matched and otherwise by CDR3 amino acid sequence together with Vbeta and Jbeta genes. To correct for sorting error, sequences found in more than one sorted population at a frequency ratio of 2:1 or less were discarded, and the remaining shared sequences were assigned to the population with the higher frequency. Sequences were defined as donor-reactive when expanded at least 5-fold in CFSE-low cells versus unstimulated cells and present at a frequency of at least 0.01% in CFSE-low cells. Jensen-Shannon divergence calculated on the top 100 TCRbeta sequences ranked by frequency was used to measure repertoire divergence. For samples with multiple sequencing runs, sorting error was corrected in each run separately before the runs were combined. Not all clones reach the TCRdb copy of this immuneACCESS table, which keeps in-frame sequences only. Checked studies attribute under half of the gap to unresolved V genes and leave the rest unexplained. V, J and clone size are taken as reported in that table, and D and trimming were inferred from the DNA itself. Here the sample has just over 15,000 clones; approximately 94% occur a single time. Of the sample, 13% is held by the ten largest clones.

About this clone itself: Its target antigen remains unknown. There are no base qualities to consult, and no much larger clone falls within one base.

Points the paper makes about the study in general: Biological reproducibility was not directly assessed, although technical replication error appeared to be minimal. The study was constrained by small patient numbers, and validation of the findings is required in larger populations and under other immunosuppression protocols. Expanding Tregs with activated donor B cells appeared to identify the most biologically relevant and donor-specific TCRbeta repertoire.

V sheds 1 base and J sheds 4 bases, leaving 6 bases between their ends. The cysteine opens and the phenylalanine closes a CDR3 of 13 amino acids. Of all the DNA, just the CDR3 is kept, 39 bases in frame from base 1. Taken from the germline V gene, the CDR1 and CDR2 loops are SGHRS and YFSETQ. Sequenced sample: CD8+ T cells from blood. The rearranged chain carries TRBV5-1 and TRBJ1-3; the D gene identity is not certain. This sequence was found in a human donor in good health. The bases read TGCGCCAGCAGCTTGTCAGGCGGAAACACCATATATTTT. Its amino acids are CASSLSGGNTIYF.